One and the same sample provided the 5 T cell receptor beta chains below, sequenced in a study of identical twins. TCRdb ran MiXCR on the 5' RACE reads and lists one entry per CDR3 protein. Of around 510,000 distinct CDR3 sequences detected, 13% to 15% appear once; the ten largest clones hold approximately 0.98%. This same sample was also part of a study on yellow fever vaccine responses in identical twins.

The source material was CD4+ T cells sorted from blood. The receptors shown here come from a woman under 30 in good health.

This clonotype was observed a few times. The chain has TRBV6-6 and TRBJ2-1; D is possibly TRBD1 (6 bases). The germline V and J ends were trimmed by 6 bases and 4 bases, with 10 bases remaining between them. CDR3 size: 13 residues. Germline V CDR1 and CDR2: MNHNY, SVGAGI (reference sequence). The CDR3 is CASRDSQYNEQFF. The CDR3 DNA follows: TGTGCCAGCAGGGACAGTCAGTACAATGAGCAGTTCTTC.

J is TRBJ2-5 and V is TRBV20-1, with a possible D match to TRBD1 (5 bases). In germline, CDR1 is DFQATT, CDR2 SNEGSKA (reference sequence). The CDR3 is 12 residues long. The V end was cut by 2 bases, the J end by 4 bases, with 8 bases between. CDR3 bases: TGCAGTGCTAGACAGGGTATAGAGACCCAGTACTTC. Amino acids: CSARQGIETQYF.

This clonotype was seen a few times. The V gene is TRBV18, the J gene TRBJ2-3, with TRBD2 matching 15 bases. This CDR3 comprises 19 residues. Unmatched junction bases numbered 6, after V lost 1 base and J lost 1 base. Germline CDR1 and CDR2: KGHSH and LQKENI. This chain's CDR3 is CASSPLGLAGGPGTDTQYF. CDR3 bases: TGTGCCAGCTCACCACTAGGACTAGCGGGGGGGCCGGGCACAGATACGCAGTATTTT.

This clonotype was detected a few times. The chain is built from TRBV12-3 or TRBV12-4 and TRBJ2-7; D call uncertain. CDR3 length equals 12 residues. With 2 bases removed from V and 3 bases from J, the gap between germline ends came to 5 bases. As DNA, the CDR3 is TGTGCCAGCAGTTTATTCGACTACGAGCAGTACTTC. As protein: CASSLFDYEQYF.

This clonotype was detected once. The chain couples TRBV19 to TRBJ2-7, with TRBD1 matching 7 bases. V trimming: 6 bases; J trimming: 6 bases; junction bases outside the gene matches: 11. Germline values: CDR1 LNHDA, CDR2 SQIVND (reference sequence). The CDR3 contains 14 residues. CDR3 nucleotides: TGTGCCAGTAGCCCAGGACAGGCGGTGGTCGAGCAGTACTTC. Amino acid sequence: CASSPGQAVVEQYF.